The 30 T cell receptor beta chains reported below all come from one sample, sequenced in a study of sequential checkpoint blockade in melanoma. Treatment described: randomized to nivolumab then ipilimumab (arm A) or the reverse (arm B). Libraries were prepared by immunoSEQ multiplex PCR; TCRdb keeps only in-frame clonotypes and omits some of them. Counted here are 7,000 or so clones, about 80% occurring once; the ten biggest clones make up 7.4%. This sample comprised CD8+ T cells sorted from blood (inferred from file names), obtained from a patient given nivolumab and ipilimumab in sequence. Receptors originate from a human donor with melanoma.

This clone occurred a few times. Other DNA sequences in the same sample also yield this CDR3. The chain recombines TRBV19 with TRBJ2-7, with 15 bases lining up with TRBD2. The germline gives CDR1 LNHDA, CDR2 SQIVND (reference sequence). The V gene end was trimmed by 4 bases and the J gene end by 2 bases; junction bases not matched to a gene: 3. The CDR3 is 16 residues long. The CDR3 coding sequence is TGTGCCAGTAGTACGGGACTAGCGGGAGGAACCTACGAGCAGTACTTC. This translates into CASSTGLAGGTYEQYF.

This clone was detected once. This chain connects TRBV7-3 to TRBJ1-1; D call uncertain. CDR1 and CDR2 from the germline V gene are SGHTA and FQGTGA. Between the trimmed V and J ends, which lost 6 bases and 4 bases, there was a span of 12 bases. The CDR3 has 13 residues. This chain's CDR3 is CASSYTSGTEAFF. DNA of the CDR3: TGTGCCAGCAGTTATACCTCAGGCACTGAAGCTTTCTTT.

V and J are TRBV7-6 and TRBJ2-2; 9 nucleotides line up with TRBD1. Germline V lookup: CDR1 SGHVS, CDR2 FNYEAQ. The CDR3 is 16 amino acids. Trimming at V came to 4 bases and at J to 13 bases, leaving 16 bases not matched to a gene. CDR3 in DNA: TGTGCCAGCAGCTCGGGACAGGGAGCCTCACAAGCTGGGCTGTTTTTT. The encoded protein is CASSSGQGASQAGLFF.

The genes are TRBV5-1 and TRBJ2-7; TRBD1 agrees at 8 bases. Germline trimming cut 4 bases from V and 2 bases from J; bases unmatched to any gene: 2. Germline CDR1 reads SGHRS; CDR2 reads YFSETQ. This CDR3 contains 13 residues. The CDR3 protein is CASSAGQAYEQYF. The CDR3, as DNA: TGCGCCAGCAGCGCGGGACAGGCCTACGAGCAGTACTTC. Full variable domain (outside the CDR3, taken from reference TRBV5-1 and TRBJ2-7): KAGVTQTPRYLIKTRGQQVTLSCSPISGHRSVSWYQQTPGQGLQFLFEYFSETQRNKGNFPGRFSGRQFSNSRSEMNVSTLELGDSALYLCASSAGQAYEQYFGPGTRLTVT.

The V call is TRBV27, the J call TRBJ2-6; possible D gene TRBD2, 6 bases. V was shortened by 3 bases and J by 2 bases, with 20 bases between the two germline ends. The CDR3 sequence is 19 residues long. Germline loops: CDR1 MNHEY, CDR2 SMNVEV (reference sequence). CDR3 in amino acids: CASSLGPGGGSAGANVLTF. DNA of the CDR3: TGTGCCAGCAGTTTGGGGCCCGGGGGAGGTTCCGCTGGGGCCAACGTCCTGACTTTC.

The chain carries TRBV6-5 and TRBJ2-2; maybe TRBD2 (5 bases). Per the germline V gene, CDR1 is MNHEY and CDR2 is SVGAGI. V lost 7 bases and J 0 bases, leaving 6 bases between the germline ends. The CDR3 spans 13 residues. The CDR3 DNA sequence: TGTGCCAGCATCGGGACGAACACCGGGGAGCTGTTTTTT. Amino acids: CASIGTNTGELFF.

The chain combines TRBV7-9 with TRBJ2-4, with 7 bases lining up with TRBD1. Germline assignment: CDR1 SEHNR and CDR2 FQNEAQ (reference sequence). CDR3 length equals 13 residues. V shed 4 bases, J shed 8 bases, and the junction held 5 bases outside the gene matches. The CDR3 DNA follows: TGTGCCAGCAGCTCGACAGGGATGGACATTCAGTACTTC. Protein: CASSSTGMDIQYF.

This sequence joins TRBV7-3 and TRBJ2-7; the D gene is possibly TRBD2 (5 bases). With 2 bases removed from V and 2 bases from J, the gap between germline ends came to 7 bases. Germline V lookup: CDR1 SGHTA, CDR2 FQGTGA. The CDR3 covers 13 residues. The CDR3 spells CASSLGGTYEQYF. The CDR3, as DNA: TGTGCCAGCAGCTTAGGAGGAACCTACGAGCAGTACTTC.

This sequence joins TRBV7-9 and TRBJ2-7, with a possible D match to TRBD1 (6 bases). V lost 4 bases and J 0 bases, leaving 19 bases between the germline ends. CDR1 and CDR2 (germline): SEHNR, FQNEAQ (reference sequence). The CDR3 is 17 amino acids. The CDR3 sequence is CASSSAVSGHLSYEQYF. In nucleotides, the CDR3 is TGTGCCAGCAGCTCGGCCGTTTCGGGACACCTCTCCTACGAGCAGTACTTC.

The rearrangement uses TRBV11-2 and TRBJ2-1; 13 bases align to TRBD2. Looked up from germline, CDR1 is SGHAT and CDR2 is FQNNGV. The CDR3 is 16 residues long. Unmatched junction bases numbered 8, after V lost 5 bases and J lost 7 bases. This chain's CDR3 is CASSPVRTSGRNEQFF. CDR3 coding DNA: TGTGCCAGCAGCCCGGTCCGGACTAGCGGGAGAAATGAGCAGTTCTTC.

The J gene is TRBJ2-7, the V gene TRBV19, with TRBD1 identical over 10 bases. Germline lookup yields CDR1 LNHDA and CDR2 SQIVND (reference sequence). This CDR3 is 14 amino acids long. V shed 3 bases and J 2 bases; nucleotides not matched to a gene: 1. The CDR3 bases are TGTGCCAGTAGTATCGGGACAGGGGCCTACGAGCAGTACTTC. Translating it yields CASSIGTGAYEQYF. Complete variable domain (other parts from reference TRBV19 and TRBJ2-7): DGGITQSPKYLFRKEGQNVTLSCEQNLNHDAMYWYRQDPGQGLRLIYYSQIVNDFQKGDIAEGYSVSREKKESFPLTVTSAQKNPTAFYLCASSIGTGAYEQYFGPGTRLTVT.

The V gene is TRBV4-1, the J gene TRBJ2-5; 11 bases agree with TRBD1. After removal of 4 bases from V and 2 bases from J, the junction contained 12 bases not matched to a gene. CDR1 is MGHRA, CDR2 YSYEKL, per germline. This CDR3 is built from 18 residues. CDR3 region: CASSPRWTGGPEQETQYF. The DNA for the CDR3 is TGCGCCAGCAGCCCCCGTTGGACAGGGGGCCCGGAGCAAGAGACCCAGTACTTC.

This chain links TRBV9 with TRBJ2-2; 8 bases fit TRBD2. The CDR3 has 16 residues. Unmatched junction bases numbered 12, after V lost 3 bases and J lost 8 bases. Germline lookup yields CDR1 SGDLS and CDR2 YYNGEE. As DNA, the CDR3 is TGTGCCAGCAGCGCCCTTCGAGCGGGAGCGAGGGGGGAGCTGTTTTTT. This encodes CASSALRAGARGELFF. Complete variable domain (other parts from reference TRBV9 and TRBJ2-2): DSGVTQTPKHLITATGQRVTLRCSPRSGDLSVYWYQQSLDQGLQFLIQYYNGEERAKGNILERFSAQQFPDLHSELNLSSLELGDSALYFCASSALRAGARGELFFGEGSRLTVL.

In its sample, this clone was seen a few times. The rearrangement uses TRBV27 and TRBJ2-1, with a possible D match to TRBD1 (6 bases). Looked up from germline, CDR1 is MNHEY and CDR2 is SMNVEV (reference sequence). The CDR3 is made up of 16 amino acids. Trimming took off 1 base at V and 5 bases at J, with 15 bases between the two ends. The CDR3 DNA reads as TGTGCCAGCAGTTTATGGGCCCGGGGACAAGACAATGAGCAGTTCTTC. Translated, it gives CASSLWARGQDNEQFF.

The rearrangement joins TRBV4-1 to TRBJ1-2, with TRBD1 matching 9 bases. V gave up 4 bases and J gave up 4 bases; unmatched junction bases: 7. Germline CDR1 reads MGHRA; CDR2 reads YSYEKL. The CDR3 has 15 residues. CDR3: CASSPGTGNLYGYTF. DNA of the CDR3: TGCGCCAGCAGCCCAGGGACAGGGAATCTCTATGGCTACACCTTC.

The rearrangement joins TRBV15 to TRBJ2-3, with 7 nucleotides matching TRBD1. Germline CDR1 LNHNV, CDR2 YYDKDF (reference sequence). The CDR3 sequence is 13 residues long. After removal of 8 bases from V and 4 bases from J, the junction contained 6 bases not matched to a gene. CDR3 coding DNA: TGTGCCACCGCAGGGGGAAGGGCAGATACGCAGTATTTT. Translation gives CATAGGRADTQYF.

This chain links TRBV5-6 with TRBJ2-1, with 8 bases fitting TRBD2. This CDR3 has 13 residues. In germline, CDR1 is SGHDT, CDR2 YYEEEE. With 4 bases clipped from V and 9 bases from J, the junction kept 6 bases outside the gene matches. CDR3 loop: CASSLGGVAEQFF. The CDR3 nucleotides are TGTGCCAGCAGCCTCGGGGGGGTGGCTGAGCAGTTCTTC.

The chain uses TRBV11-3 and TRBJ2-1; tentative D call: TRBD2 (5 bases). The CDR3 is 14 amino acids. Germline V gene data show CDR1 as SGHNT and CDR2 as YENEEA. The germline V and J ends were trimmed by 4 bases and 5 bases, with 12 bases remaining between them. In nucleotides, the CDR3 is TGTGCCAGCAGCTCGGCCGGACTCAACAATGAGCAGTTCTTC. Protein sequence: CASSSAGLNNEQFF.

V usage is TRBV27 and J usage is TRBJ2-1; 10 bases are a match to TRBD2. Germline CDR1 is MNHEY and CDR2 is SMNVEV (reference sequence). The V and J ends lost 4 bases and 3 bases, in that order; junction bases with no gene match: 3. CDR3 length: 15 amino acids. The CDR3 region has the DNA TGTGCCAGCAGTTCAGGACTAGCGGTCTACAATGAGCAGTTCTTC. Amino acids: CASSSGLAVYNEQFF.

This clone was detected a few times. An end of the junction does not agree with germline; a read error may underlie this. This sequence joins TRBV4-1 and TRBJ1-6; D ambiguous. Germline CDR1 reads MGHRA; CDR2 reads YSYEKL. The CDR3 runs 16 residues. The CDR3 DNA is TGCGCCAGCAGCCTTCCCCACCGGGATCCACCGACACCCCTCCCCTTT. Translating it yields CASSLPHRDPPTPLPF.

This CDR3 reads CASSLRDRRLYF. The CDR3 DNA reads as TGTGCCAGCAGTTTACGGGACAGGCGTCTGTACTTC. The chain joins TRBV27 to TRBJ2-7, with 8 bases lining up with TRBD1. Trimming removed 2 bases from V and 12 bases from J; junction bases left unmatched: 6. This CDR3 is built from 12 residues. CDR1 is MNHEY, CDR2 SMNVEV, per germline (reference sequence).

The rearrangement joins TRBV29-1 to TRBJ2-7, with 8 bases lining up with TRBD1. With V trimmed by 7 bases and J by 6 bases, 5 bases remained unmatched. Looked up from germline, CDR1 is SQVTM and CDR2 is ANQGSEA. The CDR3 totals 11 residues. The CDR3 loop reads CSGGQGFEQYF. DNA of the CDR3: TGCAGCGGAGGACAGGGCTTCGAGCAGTACTTC.

This chain connects TRBV2 to TRBJ2-4; D may be TRBD1 (6 bases). This CDR3 has 16 residues. V lost 4 bases, J lost 8 bases, and 21 bases lay in between. The V gene's germline CDR1 is SNHLY and CDR2 FYNNEI. The CDR3, as DNA: TGTGCCAGCAGTGTCAACAGGGAAAGATGGGATGACATTCAGTACTTC. It yields the protein CASSVNRERWDDIQYF.

The chain uses TRBV4-2 and TRBJ2-7; 10 bases match TRBD2. The J segment lost 7 bases and the V segment lost 2 bases, leaving 32 bases of the junction unmatched. CDR1 is LGHNA and CDR2 is YNFKEQ in the germline V gene. The CDR3 covers 23 residues. The CDR3 DNA follows: TGTGCCAGCAGCCAAAGGGACAGTCTTCGTTTCGAGCGGGAGGGCCATCGTATCAGGGAGCAGTACTTC. Amino acids: CASSQRDSLRFEREGHRIREQYF.

This chain uses TRBV4-1 with TRBJ2-7; D is unclear. Trimming left V 2 bases short and J 0 bases short, with 5 bases between. The CDR3 loop spans 13 amino acids. Germline CDR1 and CDR2: MGHRA and YSYEKL. This CDR3 reads CASSQPSSYEQYF. The CDR3 DNA sequence: TGCGCCAGCAGCCAACCGAGCTCCTACGAGCAGTACTTC.

This clone appeared a few times. A far larger clone lies a single base away; this is likely a read error. V and J are TRBV4-1 and TRBJ1-6; D is unresolved. In germline, CDR1 is MGHRA, CDR2 YSYEKL. The CDR3 sequence is 16 residues long. In nucleotides, the CDR3 is TGCGCCAGCAGCCTTACCCACCGGGATCCACCGACACCCCTCCCCTTT. Its protein product is CASSLTHRDPPTPLPF.

The chain recombines TRBV27 with TRBJ2-7, with TRBD1 matching 8 bases. The V segment lost 4 bases and the J segment 7 bases; nucleotides outside the gene matches: 12. CDR1 is MNHEY and CDR2 is SMNVEV in the germline V gene (reference sequence). CDR3 length equals 15 residues. The CDR3 loop reads CASSWGPGGGWEQYF. The CDR3, as DNA: TGTGCCAGCAGTTGGGGTCCAGGGGGCGGGTGGGAGCAGTACTTC.

This clone was detected only a few times. V gene TRBV6-1 combines with J gene TRBJ1-2; TRBD1 aligns across 7 bases. The CDR3 is made up of 14 amino acids. Germline V gene lookup returns CDR1 MNHNS and CDR2 SASEGT. Trimming at V came to 4 bases and at J to 8 bases, leaving 10 bases not matched to a gene. The CDR3 sequence: CASSAQGGANGYTF. The DNA of the CDR3 is TGTGCCAGCAGTGCCCAGGGGGGCGCGAACGGCTACACCTTC.

The chain recombines TRBV7-2 with TRBJ2-1; the D is unclear. Per the germline V gene, CDR1 is SGHTA and CDR2 is FQGNSA. V was trimmed by 4 bases and J by 9 bases, leaving 13 bases between them. There are 13 residues in the CDR3. DNA for the CDR3: TGTGCCAGCAGCTCTCCCCCGGTGGTTGAGCAGTTCTTC. This sequence encodes CASSSPPVVEQFF.

This clone was counted a single time. The CDR3: CASSLAGRSGQPQHF. The CDR3 DNA sequence: TGTGCCAGCAGCCTGGCAGGGAGGAGTGGACAGCCCCAGCATTTT. The chain couples TRBV28 to TRBJ1-5; D might be TRBD1 (5 bases). The CDR3 spans 15 residues. V gave up 6 bases and J gave up 7 bases, with 19 bases separating them. Germline CDR1 MDHEN, CDR2 SYDVKM.